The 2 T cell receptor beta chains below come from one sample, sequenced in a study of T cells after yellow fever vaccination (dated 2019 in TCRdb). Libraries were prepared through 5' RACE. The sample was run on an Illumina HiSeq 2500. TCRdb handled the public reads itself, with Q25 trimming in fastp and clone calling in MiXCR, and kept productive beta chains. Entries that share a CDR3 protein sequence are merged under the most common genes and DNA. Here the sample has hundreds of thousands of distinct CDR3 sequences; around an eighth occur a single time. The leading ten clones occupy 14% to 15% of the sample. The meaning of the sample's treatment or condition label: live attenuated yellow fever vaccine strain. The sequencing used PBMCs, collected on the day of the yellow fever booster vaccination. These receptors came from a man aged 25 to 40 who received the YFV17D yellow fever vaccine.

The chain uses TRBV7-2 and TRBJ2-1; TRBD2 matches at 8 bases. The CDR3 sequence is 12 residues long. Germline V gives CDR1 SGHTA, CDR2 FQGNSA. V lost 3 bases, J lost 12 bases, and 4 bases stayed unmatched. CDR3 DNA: TGTGCCAGCAGCTTCGGGACTAGGGGGCAGTTCTTC. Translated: CASSFGTRGQFF.

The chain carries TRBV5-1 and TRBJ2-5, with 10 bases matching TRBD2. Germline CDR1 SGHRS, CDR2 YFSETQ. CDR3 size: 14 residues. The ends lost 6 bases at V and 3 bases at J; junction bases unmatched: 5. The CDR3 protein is CASKFGLAEETQYF. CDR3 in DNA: TGCGCCAGCAAATTCGGACTAGCGGAAGAGACCCAGTACTTC.